The next 18 T cell receptor beta chains were all read from a single sample in a study of T cell changes during pregnancy in multiple sclerosis. Produced via immunoSEQ multiplex PCR; TCRdb's table is partial and in-frame only. The repertoire consists of more than 55,000 clones, with roughly 90% occurring once and the leading ten covering approximately 1.2%. The sequences come from peripheral blood, collected in the second trimester of pregnancy. The receptors come from a female donor with multiple sclerosis, enrolled in a pregnancy study.

The rearrangement joins TRBV28 to TRBJ1-6; TRBD1 agrees at 7 bases. The germline gives CDR1 MDHEN, CDR2 SYDVKM. J was trimmed by 4 bases and V by 6 bases; bases with no gene match: 12. The CDR3 is 17 residues long. This CDR3 reads CASREGSRQGYNSPLHF. As DNA, the CDR3 is TGTGCCAGCAGAGAAGGGAGTCGACAGGGATATAATTCACCCCTCCACTTT.

The chain combines TRBV15 with TRBJ1-4; D perhaps matches TRBD1 (6 bases). The CDR3 spans 13 residues. V dropped 4 bases and J dropped 7 bases, with 10 bases sitting between them. Germline loops: CDR1 LNHNV, CDR2 YYDKDF (reference sequence). CDR3 region: CATSTGAGEKLFF. Written as DNA, the CDR3 is TGTGCCACCAGCACAGGGGCCGGTGAAAAACTGTTTTTT.

This clone was counted a single time. This rearrangement joins TRBV11-2 to TRBJ2-1, with D perhaps TRBD1 (6 bases). The CDR3 loop spans 14 amino acids. V lost 3 bases to trimming and J lost 5 bases, with 11 bases between them. In germline, CDR1 is SGHAT, CDR2 FQNNGV. The DNA of the CDR3 is TGTGCCAGCAGCTTGGGACACGGGAACAATGAGCAGTTCTTC. As protein: CASSLGHGNNEQFF.

In its sample, this clone was seen once. The rearrangement joins TRBV10-3 to TRBJ1-2, with TRBD1 as a possible D gene (5 bases). The CDR3 loop spans 11 amino acids. The V end was cut by 10 bases, the J end by 2 bases, with 8 bases between. Looked up from germline, CDR1 is ENHRY and CDR2 is SYGVKD. The chain's CDR3 is CATTANYGYTF. The DNA for the CDR3 is TGTGCCACGACAGCCAACTATGGCTACACCTTC.

In nucleotides, the CDR3 is TGTGCCACCTTTACCCAGGCCGTGAACACTGAAGCTTTCTTT. Protein sequence: CATFTQAVNTEAFF. The chain is built from TRBV28 and TRBJ1-1; unclear D gene. V was clipped by 10 bases and J by 0 bases, with 15 bases between them. This CDR3 is 14 amino acids long. Per the germline V gene, CDR1 is MDHEN and CDR2 is SYDVKM.

This chain uses TRBV19 with TRBJ1-2; tentative D call: TRBD1 (5 bases). The germline V gene encodes CDR1 LNHDA and CDR2 SQIVND (reference sequence). The CDR3 runs to 14 residues. V lost 3 bases, J lost 8 bases, and 16 bases lay in between. Here the CDR3 reads CASSIFSAGIGYTF. Here the CDR3 DNA reads TGTGCCAGTAGTATTTTCTCGGCAGGGATAGGCTACACCTTC.

The V call is TRBV11-2, the J call TRBJ2-7; tentatively, D is TRBD1 (6 bases). The V gene lost 4 bases and the J gene lost 2 bases, with 21 bases spanning the gap. CDR1 is SGHAT and CDR2 is FQNNGV in the germline V gene. CDR3 length: 17 amino acids. The CDR3 reads CASSSVYTGRPTYEQYF. CDR3 in DNA: TGTGCCAGCAGCTCCGTTTATACAGGGAGACCAACCTACGAGCAGTACTTC.

The chain is built from TRBV7-3 and TRBJ1-2, with D perhaps matching TRBD1 (6 bases). The CDR3 extends over 13 amino acids. Germline-derived CDR1 and CDR2 are SGHTA and FQGTGA. V lost 5 bases to trimming and J lost 6 bases, with 13 bases between them. CDR3 sequence (DNA): TGTGCCAGCAGCCGGGGCACAGGGAATGGCTACACCTTC. It is translated as CASSRGTGNGYTF.

The rearrangement joins TRBV27 to TRBJ2-2, with TRBD1 identical over 8 bases. This CDR3 is 15 amino acids long. Germline trimming cut 6 bases from V and 4 bases from J; bases unmatched to any gene: 7. In germline, CDR1 is MNHEY, CDR2 SMNVEV (reference sequence). The CDR3 DNA reads TGTGCCAGCAGATCAGGGGGCACGAGCACCGGGGAGCTGTTTTTT. It codes for CASRSGGTSTGELFF.

The chain has TRBV2 and TRBJ2-3; TRBD2 aligns across 9 bases. Unmatched junction bases numbered 8, after V lost 6 bases and J lost 4 bases. CDR1 and CDR2 (germline): SNHLY, FYNNEI. This CDR3 is 15 amino acids long. The DNA of the CDR3 is TGTGCCAGCAGCCCCCTCGGCGGGGGGGCAGATACGCAGTATTTT. Protein sequence: CASSPLGGGADTQYF.

This clone was counted between two and nine times. The chain uses TRBV5-1 and TRBJ2-7, with TRBD1 identical over 10 bases. The CDR3 is made up of 14 amino acids. V was pared by 5 bases and J by 3 bases, with 5 bases of the junction left unmatched. CDR1 is SGHRS and CDR2 is YFSETQ in the germline V gene. DNA of the CDR3: TGCGCCAGCAGGCCGGGACAGGGGTACTACGAGCAGTACTTC. Protein sequence: CASRPGQGYYEQYF.

The J gene is TRBJ1-2, the V gene TRBV9, with 7 bases lining up with TRBD1. V shed 4 bases, J shed 8 bases, and the junction held 11 bases outside the gene matches. CDR1 is SGDLS and CDR2 is YYNGEE in the germline V gene. This CDR3 has 14 residues. The CDR3 DNA follows: TGTGCCAGCAGCCTGAACAGGGGCGGCAGCGGCTACACCTTC. This gives the protein CASSLNRGGSGYTF.

Remarks on this clone: The junction and the germline gene differ at one end; a read error may be behind it. CDR3 sequence reads: CASSDPVTGRVGF. CDR3 bases: TGTGCCAGTAGCGACCCGGTTACAGGGAGGGTCGGGTTC. The genes are TRBV19 and TRBJ2-7, with D possibly being TRBD2 (7 bases). The germline CDR1 and CDR2 sequences are LNHDA and SQIVND (reference sequence). The CDR3 is 13 residues long.

The chain uses TRBV9 and TRBJ2-5; D is unresolved. Trimming shortened V by 2 bases and J by 4 bases, and 9 bases separated the two germline ends. Germline CDR1 SGDLS, CDR2 YYNGEE. This CDR3 is 13 amino acids long. Written as DNA, the CDR3 is TGTGCCAGCAGCGTCGGTAGTATAGAGACCCAGTACTTC. It is translated as CASSVGSIETQYF.

V usage is TRBV28 and J usage is TRBJ1-4, with a possible D match to TRBD1 (5 bases). Germline V gene sequence: CDR1 MDHEN, CDR2 SYDVKM. The V end lost 6 bases, the J end lost 5 bases, and 13 bases lay between the germline ends. The CDR3 contains 14 residues. The CDR3 sequence: CASSSGILNEKLFF. CDR3 nucleotide sequence: TGTGCCAGCAGCTCAGGGATCCTGAATGAAAAACTGTTTTTT. The full variable domain, rest sourced from reference TRBV28 and TRBJ1-4, is DVKVTQSSRYLVKRTGEKVFLECVQDMDHENMFWYRQDPGLGLRLIYFSYDVKMKEKGDIPEGYSVSREKKERFSLILESASTNQTSMYLCASSSGILNEKLFFGSGTQLSVL.

The rearrangement uses TRBV5-6 and TRBJ2-7, with D maybe TRBD2 (5 bases). V lost 2 bases and J 2 bases, leaving 11 bases between the germline ends. The CDR3 loop spans 14 amino acids. CDR1 and CDR2 from the germline V gene are SGHDT and YYEEEE. The CDR3 reads CASSFRGSAYEQYF. CDR3 nucleotides: TGTGCCAGCAGCTTCAGAGGGTCGGCCTACGAGCAGTACTTC.

The chain carries TRBV18 and TRBJ1-2; the D gene is possibly TRBD1 (6 bases). The V end was cut by 1 base, the J end by 4 bases, with 16 bases between. Germline V gene sequence: CDR1 KGHSH, CDR2 LQKENI. This CDR3 region has 16 residues. CDR3 bases: TGTGCCAGCTCACCACTAAGGGACACCTCCCCCTATGGCTACACCTTC. This sequence encodes CASSPLRDTSPYGYTF.

The chain recombines TRBV5-1 with TRBJ1-2, with 7 bases matching TRBD1. This CDR3 spans 15 amino acids. V shed 3 bases and J 1 base; nucleotides not matched to a gene: 6. CDR1 and CDR2 (germline): SGHRS, YFSETQ. CDR3 bases: TGCGCCAGCAGCTACCAATCAGGGGGTAACTATGGCTACACCTTC. This translates into CASSYQSGGNYGYTF.